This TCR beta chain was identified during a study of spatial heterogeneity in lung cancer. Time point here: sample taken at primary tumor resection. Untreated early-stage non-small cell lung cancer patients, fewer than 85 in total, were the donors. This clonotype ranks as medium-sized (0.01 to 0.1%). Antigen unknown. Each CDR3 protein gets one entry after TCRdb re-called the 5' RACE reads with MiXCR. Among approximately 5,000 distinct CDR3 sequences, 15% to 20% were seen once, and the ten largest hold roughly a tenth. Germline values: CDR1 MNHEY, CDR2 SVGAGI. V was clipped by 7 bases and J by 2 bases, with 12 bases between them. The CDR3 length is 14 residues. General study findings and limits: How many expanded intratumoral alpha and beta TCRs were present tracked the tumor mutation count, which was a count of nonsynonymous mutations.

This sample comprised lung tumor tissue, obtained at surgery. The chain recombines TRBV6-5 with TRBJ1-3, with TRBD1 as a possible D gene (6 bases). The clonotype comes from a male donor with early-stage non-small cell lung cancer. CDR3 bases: TGTGCCAGCAAAGCACAGGGTGCTGGAAACACCATATATTTT. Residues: CASKAQGAGNTIYF.